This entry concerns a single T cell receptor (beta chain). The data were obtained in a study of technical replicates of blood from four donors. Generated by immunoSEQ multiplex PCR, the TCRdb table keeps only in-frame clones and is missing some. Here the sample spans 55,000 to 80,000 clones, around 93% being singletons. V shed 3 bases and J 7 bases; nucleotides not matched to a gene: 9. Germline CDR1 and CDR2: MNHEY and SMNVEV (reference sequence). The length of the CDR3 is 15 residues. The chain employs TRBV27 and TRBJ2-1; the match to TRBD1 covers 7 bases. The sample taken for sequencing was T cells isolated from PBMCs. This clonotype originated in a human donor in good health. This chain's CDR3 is CASSFRTGIENEQFF. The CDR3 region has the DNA TGTGCCAGCAGTTTCAGGACAGGCATAGAGAATGAGCAGTTCTTC.